The 28 T cell receptor beta chains reported below all come from one sample, sequenced in a study of beta chain features in type 1 diabetes. The study reverse transcribed the entire isolated RNA, so it sequenced expressed TCRB transcripts. Produced via immunoSEQ multiplex PCR; TCRdb's table is partial and in-frame only. The sample yields 680,000 or so clones, 15% seen once. The specimen sequenced was naive CD4+ T cells from blood. All receptors derive from a man aged 18 to 29 in good health.

V and J are TRBV6-5 and TRBJ1-2; unclear D gene. Per the germline V gene, CDR1 is MNHEY and CDR2 is SVGAGI. The V end lost 0 bases, the J end lost 2 bases, and 13 bases lay between the germline ends. This CDR3 region has 16 residues. CDR3 coding DNA: TGTGCCAGCAGTTACTCGGTTCTCGGAGCGAACTATGGCTACACCTTC. It is translated as CASSYSVLGANYGYTF.

Of note for this clone: This sequence may be a read error, since a much larger clone differs from it by one base. Other DNA sequences in this specimen translate into the identical CDR3. This chain uses TRBV11-1 with TRBJ2-7; no definite D call. Germline loops: CDR1 SGHAT, CDR2 FQDESV (reference sequence). The CDR3 sequence is 11 residues long. V was shortened by 5 bases and J by 0 bases, with 2 bases between the two germline ends. The CDR3 nucleotides are TGTGCCAGCAGCCGCTCCTACGAGCAGTACTTC. As protein: CASSRSYEQYF.

This clone was picked up a small number of times. The chain couples TRBV6-5 to TRBJ2-1; 12 bases map to TRBD2. Unmatched junction bases numbered 7, after V lost 3 bases and J lost 7 bases. This CDR3 is built from 16 residues. Looked up from germline, CDR1 is MNHEY and CDR2 is SVGAGI. The CDR3: CASSYNGLAGFNEQFF. DNA for the CDR3: TGTGCCAGCAGTTATAACGGACTAGCGGGGTTTAATGAGCAGTTCTTC.

The chain links TRBV29-1 to TRBJ2-5; D call uncertain. The DNA end lines up better with TRBJ2-7; the J call may be wrong. The CDR3 length is 12 residues. Germline V lookup: CDR1 SQVTM, CDR2 ANQGSEA. The CDR3 bases are TGCAGCGTTGCGGTACAGTCCTACGAGCAGTACTTC. Translated: CSVAVQSYEQYF.

This rearrangement joins TRBV19 to TRBJ2-5; TRBD2 agrees at 7 bases. The CDR3 is 14 amino acids. CDR1 and CDR2 (germline): LNHDA, SQIVND (reference sequence). J lost 3 bases, V lost 7 bases, and 8 bases had no gene match. CDR3 residues: CASNVPGRKETQYF. The CDR3 coding sequence is TGTGCCAGTAATGTTCCCGGGAGGAAAGAGACCCAGTACTTC.

The chain uses TRBV5-4 and TRBJ1-2; 7 bases agree with TRBD1. Trimming cost V 1 base and J 4 bases; bases outside gene matches: 7. Germline-derived CDR1 and CDR2 are SGHNT and YYREEE (reference sequence). The CDR3 extends over 15 amino acids. The CDR3, as DNA: TGTGCCAGCAGCTTGATGAAGGGGGCGCGCTATGGCTACACCTTC. Protein: CASSLMKGARYGYTF.

The chain employs TRBV2 and TRBJ1-5; 7 bases match TRBD1. The CDR3 has 15 residues. V was pared by 8 bases and J by 3 bases, with 10 bases of the junction left unmatched. CDR1 is SNHLY and CDR2 is FYNNEI in the germline V gene. CDR3 DNA: TGTGCCAGCGCACCGGGACAGAGCAACAATCAGCCCCAGCATTTT. Its translation: CASAPGQSNNQPQHF.

The chain joins TRBV19 to TRBJ1-1; D call uncertain. This CDR3 is built from 13 residues. Per germline, CDR1 LNHDA and CDR2 SQIVND (reference sequence). V was pared by 3 bases and J by 5 bases, with 10 bases between. The CDR3 DNA reads TGTGCCAGTAGTATTGGCCGGAAGACTGAAGCTTTCTTT. Amino acids: CASSIGRKTEAFF.

This clone appeared a few times. The chain combines TRBV19 with TRBJ2-3; TRBD2 matches at 11 bases. Germline-derived CDR1 and CDR2 are LNHDA and SQIVND (reference sequence). This CDR3 region has 17 residues. Trimming cost V 11 bases and J 6 bases; bases outside gene matches: 19. The CDR3 DNA is TGTGCCCCCTCGGCCCAACCAACTAGCGGGGGTACGGATACGCAGTATTTT. It translates to CAPSAQPTSGGTDTQYF. Supplemented by reference TRBV19 and TRBJ2-3, the full variable domain reads DGGITQSPKYLFRKEGQNVTLSCEQNLNHDAMYWYRQDPGQGLRLIYYSQIVNDFQKGDIAEGYSVSREKKESFPLTVTSAQKNPTAFYLCAPSAQPTSGGTDTQYFGPGTRLTVL.

This clone was seen a single time. The chain couples TRBV2 to TRBJ1-1; tentative D call: TRBD1 (5 bases). CDR1 SNHLY and CDR2 FYNNEI come from the germline V gene. This CDR3 is built from 14 residues. The germline V and J ends were trimmed by 6 bases and 1 base, with 12 bases remaining between them. Here the CDR3 reads CASRAIDRNTEAFF. The CDR3, as DNA: TGTGCCAGCAGGGCCATAGACAGGAACACTGAAGCTTTCTTT.

The genes are TRBV6-1 and TRBJ1-2; D is unclear. This CDR3 region has 13 residues. The V and J ends lost 2 bases and 5 bases respectively, with 9 bases between them. Germline CDR1 reads MNHNS; CDR2 reads SASEGT. The chain's CDR3 is CASSESGRYGYTF. The DNA for the CDR3 is TGTGCCAGCAGTGAATCCGGACGATATGGCTACACCTTC.

The chain couples TRBV9 to TRBJ1-1, with D perhaps TRBD1 (6 bases). The germline V gene has CDR1 SGDLS and CDR2 YYNGEE. The CDR3 runs 16 residues. Trimming left V 4 bases short and J 4 bases short, with 20 bases between. CDR3 sequence: CASSPQQGSRTTEAFF. In nucleotides, the CDR3 is TGTGCCAGCAGCCCGCAACAGGGTTCAAGGACCACTGAAGCTTTCTTT.

This clone occurred a few times. The same CDR3 also results from other DNA sequences found in this sample. V is TRBV29-1 and J is TRBJ2-2; 10 bases agree with TRBD1. The CDR3 extends over 15 amino acids. Germline lookup yields CDR1 SQVTM and CDR2 ANQGSEA. Germline trimming cut 4 bases from V and 5 bases from J; bases unmatched to any gene: 7. The DNA of the CDR3 is TGCAGCGTTGTCCGGACAGGGGGGCTAACCGGGGAGCTGTTTTTT. It yields the protein CSVVRTGGLTGELFF.

This clone has more than one count but fewer than ten. This chain links TRBV19 with TRBJ1-1, with D maybe TRBD1 (5 bases). V gave up 3 bases and J gave up 1 base, with 12 bases separating them. CDR1 and CDR2 from the germline V gene are LNHDA and SQIVND (reference sequence). The CDR3 runs 15 residues. The CDR3, as DNA: TGTGCCAGTAGTATCCTAACAGGTGGGAACACTGAAGCTTTCTTT. Its protein product is CASSILTGGNTEAFF.

V gene TRBV28 combines with J gene TRBJ1-2; D uncertain. The germline V and J ends were trimmed by 3 bases and 8 bases, with 13 bases remaining between them. This CDR3 has 13 amino acids. Germline CDR1 reads MDHEN; CDR2 reads SYDVKM. CDR3 sequence (DNA): TGTGCCAGCAGTTTTCAACAGAGAGGCGGCTACACCTTC. It codes for CASSFQQRGGYTF.

The chain uses TRBV28 and TRBJ1-2; the match to TRBD1 covers 7 bases. The CDR3 length is 16 residues. Trimming cost V 5 bases and J 0 bases; bases outside gene matches: 9. Germline V gives CDR1 MDHEN, CDR2 SYDVKM. DNA for the CDR3: TGTGCCAGCAGTGAGGGGACAGCTACAGCTAACTATGGCTACACCTTC. It specifies CASSEGTATANYGYTF.

This clone was counted between two and nine times. The gene calls are TRBV2 and TRBJ2-1, with D unresolved. Germline values: CDR1 SNHLY, CDR2 FYNNEI. V gave up 3 bases and J gave up 8 bases, with 8 bases separating them. CDR3 length: 12 amino acids. The CDR3, as DNA: TGTGCCAGCAGTGACAATGTCCATGAGCAGTTCTTC. Protein sequence: CASSDNVHEQFF.

This sequence joins TRBV10-3 and TRBJ1-1; D possibly corresponds to TRBD1 (6 bases). This CDR3 region has 14 residues. The germline gives CDR1 ENHRY, CDR2 SYGVKD. V shed 5 bases and J shed 3 bases, with 13 bases lying between them. The CDR3 here is CAISIRDTDTEAFF. DNA of the CDR3: TGTGCCATCAGTATACGGGACACCGACACTGAAGCTTTCTTT.

The rearrangement uses TRBV7-3 and TRBJ2-1; 10 bases align to TRBD2. The junction had 9 bases not matched to a gene; V was cut back by 5 bases and J by 8 bases. The CDR3 loop spans 15 amino acids. From germline, CDR1 is SGHTA and CDR2 FQGTGA. The CDR3 loop is CASSPGTSVGDEQFF. As DNA, the CDR3 is TGTGCCAGCAGCCCCGGGACTAGCGTAGGGGATGAGCAGTTCTTC.

The chain uses TRBV28 and TRBJ2-4; 9 bases fit TRBD1. Looked up from germline, CDR1 is MDHEN and CDR2 is SYDVKM. CDR3 length: 15 residues. The V and J ends lost 4 bases and 4 bases, in that order; junction bases with no gene match: 5. DNA for the CDR3: TGTGCCAGCAGTTCTGGAGGGACAGGGAAAAACATTCAGTACTTC. It codes for CASSSGGTGKNIQYF. Complete variable domain (other parts from reference TRBV28 and TRBJ2-4): DVKVTQSSRYLVKRTGEKVFLECVQDMDHENMFWYRQDPGLGLRLIYFSYDVKMKEKGDIPEGYSVSREKKERFSLILESASTNQTSMYLCASSSGGTGKNIQYFGAGTRLSVL.

V and J are TRBV19 and TRBJ2-1; 9 nucleotides align to TRBD2. This CDR3 contains 14 residues. Germline CDR1 reads LNHDA; CDR2 reads SQIVND (reference sequence). With 6 bases clipped from V and 4 bases from J, the junction kept 4 bases outside the gene matches. The CDR3 nucleotides are TGTGCCAGTAGATCTAGCGGGGTGTACAATGAGCAGTTCTTC. Amino acid sequence: CASRSSGVYNEQFF.

This clone occurred a few times. The chain recombines TRBV11-3 with TRBJ2-7; D might be TRBD1 (5 bases). The CDR3 is 13 residues long. V gave up 6 bases and J gave up 3 bases, with 12 bases separating them. The germline V gene encodes CDR1 SGHNT and CDR2 YENEEA. In DNA form, the CDR3 reads TGTGCCAGCAGTAAGGGGCCATACTACGAGCAGTACTTC. Its protein product is CASSKGPYYEQYF. Together with reference TRBV11-3 and TRBJ2-7, the CDR3 gives the full variable domain: EAGVVQSPRYKIIEKKQPVAFWCNPISGHNTLYWYLQNLGQGPELLIRYENEEAVDDSQLPKDRFSAERLKGVDSTLKIQPAELGDSAVYLCASSKGPYYEQYFGPGTRLTVT.

V is TRBV7-9 and J is TRBJ1-6; D unresolved. The CDR3 is made up of 14 amino acids. Germline assignment: CDR1 SEHNR and CDR2 FQNEAQ (reference sequence). V was shortened by 4 bases and J by 8 bases, with 12 bases between the two germline ends. Here the CDR3 reads CASSSDPTDSPLHF. In DNA, the CDR3 is TGTGCCAGCAGCTCGGACCCCACGGATTCACCCCTCCACTTT.

This clone has more than one count but fewer than ten. V is TRBV9 and J is TRBJ1-1; no definite D call. In germline, CDR1 is SGDLS, CDR2 YYNGEE. The CDR3 runs 17 residues. Trimming removed 0 bases at V and 0 bases at J, with 15 bases between. CDR3 sequence reads: CASSVASTWAMNTEAFF. CDR3 coding DNA: TGTGCCAGCAGCGTAGCGTCCACGTGGGCTATGAACACTGAAGCTTTCTTT.

This clone was counted a few times. The genes are TRBV10-3 and TRBJ1-2; D is unclear. The CDR3 loop spans 13 amino acids. The germline V gene has CDR1 ENHRY and CDR2 SYGVKD. Trimming shortened V by 6 bases and J by 6 bases, and 14 bases separated the two germline ends. The CDR3 region is CAISKDRVDGYTF. CDR3 nucleotides: TGTGCCATCAGCAAGGATCGAGTTGATGGCTACACCTTC.

This clone has more than one count but fewer than ten. This chain's CDR3 is CASSFNWAGEGEQETQYF. The CDR3 DNA follows: TGTGCCAGCAGTTTTAATTGGGCGGGAGAAGGGGAGCAAGAGACCCAGTACTTC. The V call is TRBV28, the J call TRBJ2-5, with TRBD2 matching 7 bases. The V gene's germline CDR1 is MDHEN and CDR2 SYDVKM. The CDR3 length is 18 residues. The junction had 15 bases not matched to a gene; V was cut back by 3 bases and J by 2 bases.

Concerning this clone: The identical CDR3 is also encoded by other nucleotide sequences in the sample. CDR3: CASSYSGSSYNEQFF. The CDR3 region has the DNA TGTGCCAGCAGTTACTCGGGCAGCTCCTACAATGAGCAGTTCTTC. This chain uses TRBV6-5 with TRBJ2-1, with D unclear. The CDR3 consists of 15 residues. CDR1 is MNHEY and CDR2 is SVGAGI in the germline V gene. Deletions cut 0 bases from V and 0 bases from J, with 6 bases between.

The rearrangement links TRBV12-5 to TRBJ2-3; possibly TRBD2 for D (6 bases). From germline, CDR1 is LGHNT and CDR2 FRNRAP. Trimming took 2 bases from V and 7 from J, leaving 25 bases between them. The CDR3 loop spans 18 amino acids. CDR3 in DNA: TGTGCTAGTGGTTTGCGTTTTTGGGGGGAGCAGGACCCCCATACGCAGTATTTT. It translates to CASGLRFWGEQDPHTQYF.